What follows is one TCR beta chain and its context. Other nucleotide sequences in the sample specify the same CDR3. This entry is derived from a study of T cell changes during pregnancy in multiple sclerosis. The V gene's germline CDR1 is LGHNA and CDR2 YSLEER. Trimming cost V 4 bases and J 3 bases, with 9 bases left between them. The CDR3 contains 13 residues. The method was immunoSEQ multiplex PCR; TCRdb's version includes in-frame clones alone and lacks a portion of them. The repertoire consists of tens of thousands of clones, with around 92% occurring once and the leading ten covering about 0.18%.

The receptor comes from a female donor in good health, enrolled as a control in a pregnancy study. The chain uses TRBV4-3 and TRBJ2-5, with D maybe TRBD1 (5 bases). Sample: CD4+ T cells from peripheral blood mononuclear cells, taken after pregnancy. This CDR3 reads CASSRRQKETQYF. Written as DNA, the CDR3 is TGCGCCAGCAGCCGACGACAGAAAGAGACCCAGTACTTC.